This TCR beta chain was captured by sequencing in a study of blood T cell repertoires in COVID-19. In the study overall: Both acute and convalescent COVID-19 samples were obtained from the United States, Italy and Spain.

In the original analysis: By means of reference gene primer amplification, nucleated cell counts were estimated. Sequenced by immunoSEQ multiplex PCR; TCRdb stores in-frame clones only, minus some. V, J and clone size derive from that table, while D and trimming were established from the DNA sequence. The sample includes more than 150,000 clones, about four fifths of them seen just once. Adults between about 18 and 95 years of age took part from 20 to 25 US areas. Cohorts were assigned according to the clinical history that participants reported. V was trimmed by 0 bases and J by 6 bases, leaving 9 bases between them. The CDR3 runs 13 residues.

The chain joins TRBV5-7 to TRBJ1-1; D is possibly TRBD1 (5 bases). TRBV5-7 is annotated as an ORF whose role is uncertain. The sample comprised PBMCs or T cells enriched from blood (not recorded which). The TCR was taken from a man in his forties who had recovered from COVID-19. CDR3 bases: TGTGCCAGCAGCTTGGGACAGAGCTCTGAAGCTTTCTTT. Translated: CASSLGQSSEAFF.